These T cell receptor beta chains were read from a single sample in a study of T-cell memory formation after mild COVID-19. TCRdb recomputed calls from the 5' RACE reads with MiXCR, one row per CDR3 protein. The sample includes about 84,000 distinct CDR3 sequences, over 11% seen only once; the top ten take roughly 33%. The sample taken for sequencing was PBMCs or a T cell subset sorted from them (not recorded which). Receptors were obtained from an adult woman who had mild COVID-19 (a few samples of this study predate the infection). Cell type and time point are not known. The CDR3 runs from the conserved cysteine through the conserved F or W. A D gene is named only where the DNA matches it firmly. Clone size is not always given. Where it is, it says once, few, many or a class for expanded clones.

clone_size: few; j_call: TRBJ2-1; v_call: TRBV5-1; d_call: TRBD2; cdr3_aa: CASSLTGTSGPYNEQFF
clone_size: few; j_call: TRBJ1-2; v_call: TRBV5-1; d_call: TRBD1; cdr3_aa: CASSFTGESANYGYTF
clone_size: many; j_call: TRBJ2-1; v_call: TRBV11-2; d_call: NA; cdr3_aa: CASSLDLSSYNEQFF
clone_size: few; j_call: TRBJ2-1; v_call: TRBV3-1; d_call: TRBD2; cdr3_aa: CASSHLAGVGNEQFF
clone_size: medium-sized; j_call: TRBJ1-1; v_call: TRBV20-1; d_call: NA; cdr3_aa: CSARGEVGDTEAFF
clone_size: few; j_call: TRBJ2-7; v_call: TRBV10-2; d_call: TRBD1; cdr3_aa: CASSEAMVYRDRVFEYF
clone_size: NA; j_call: TRBJ2-1; v_call: TRBV2; d_call: TRBD2; cdr3_aa: CASSEIGSGAKKEEQFF
clone_size: few; j_call: TRBJ2-6; v_call: TRBV7-9; d_call: TRBD1; cdr3_aa: CASSSSSGTGGVKGANVLTF
clone_size: NA; j_call: TRBJ2-5; v_call: TRBV4-1; d_call: TRBD1; cdr3_aa: CASSQAGTGQETQYF
clone_size: NA; j_call: TRBJ1-6; v_call: TRBV7-2; d_call: NA; cdr3_aa: CASSYVRSSYNSPLHF
clone_size: NA; j_call: TRBJ1-2; v_call: TRBV7-8; d_call: NA; cdr3_aa: CASSFLPDQSYGYTF
clone_size: few; j_call: TRBJ2-4; v_call: TRBV7-6; d_call: NA; cdr3_aa: CASSLGPQGSAKNIQYF
clone_size: few; j_call: TRBJ1-5; v_call: TRBV7-2; d_call: NA; cdr3_aa: CASILSRLRSNQPQHF
clone_size: NA; j_call: TRBJ2-3; v_call: TRBV20-1; d_call: TRBD1; cdr3_aa: CSARGTGSYDTQYF
clone_size: NA; j_call: TRBJ2-7; v_call: TRBV7-9; d_call: NA; cdr3_aa: CASSSDQRSEQYF
clone_size: NA; j_call: TRBJ2-1; v_call: TRBV7-9; d_call: NA; cdr3_aa: CASSLGAAEYNEQFF
clone_size: many; j_call: TRBJ2-7; v_call: TRBV4-1; d_call: NA; cdr3_aa: CASSASQAANSYEQYF
clone_size: few; j_call: TRBJ2-3; v_call: TRBV20-1; d_call: TRBD1; cdr3_aa: CSAGGRFWTGEEDTQYF
clone_size: NA; j_call: TRBJ2-7; v_call: TRBV7-8; d_call: NA; cdr3_aa: CASSSRQFYEQYF
clone_size: NA; j_call: TRBJ2-1; v_call: TRBV4-3; d_call: TRBD2; cdr3_aa: CASSQLAGSSYNEQFF
clone_size: NA; j_call: TRBJ1-2; v_call: TRBV25-1; d_call: TRBD1; cdr3_aa: CASSMTGYYGYTF
clone_size: many; j_call: TRBJ2-1; v_call: TRBV7-9; d_call: TRBD2; cdr3_aa: CASSWGLVIDNEQFF
clone_size: NA; j_call: TRBJ2-5; v_call: TRBV20-1; d_call: TRBD2; cdr3_aa: CSARSLGDYTNGQETQYF
clone_size: NA; j_call: TRBJ2-2; v_call: TRBV5-1; d_call: NA; cdr3_aa: CASSPSPGNTGELFF
clone_size: NA; j_call: TRBJ2-5; v_call: TRBV19; d_call: TRBD1; cdr3_aa: CASSPRATGQETQYF
clone_size: NA; j_call: TRBJ2-7; v_call: TRBV4-3; d_call: TRBD2; cdr3_aa: CASSPLLAAGGEQYF
clone_size: few; j_call: TRBJ1-5; v_call: TRBV7-2; d_call: NA; cdr3_aa: CASSLYRIWGQPQHF
clone_size: few; j_call: TRBJ2-3; v_call: TRBV5-8; d_call: TRBD2; cdr3_aa: CASSPRLAPLTDTQYF
clone_size: NA; j_call: TRBJ2-5; v_call: TRBV12-3/TRBV12-4; d_call: TRBD2; cdr3_aa: CASNSGGETQYF
clone_size: few; j_call: TRBJ2-5; v_call: TRBV7-3; d_call: NA; cdr3_aa: CASSPWDGETQYF
clone_size: few; j_call: TRBJ2-3; v_call: TRBV5-4; d_call: NA; cdr3_aa: CASNGLRTDTQYF
clone_size: NA; j_call: TRBJ2-7; v_call: TRBV5-6; d_call: NA; cdr3_aa: CASSLASGGFISYEQYF
clone_size: NA; j_call: TRBJ1-2; v_call: TRBV24-1; d_call: TRBD1; cdr3_aa: CATSGRTGFDYTF
clone_size: few; j_call: TRBJ2-7; v_call: TRBV19; d_call: NA; cdr3_aa: CASTPRGQDYEQYF
clone_size: few; j_call: TRBJ1-2; v_call: TRBV19; d_call: NA; cdr3_aa: CASTVSDIAYGYTF
clone_size: few; j_call: TRBJ2-1; v_call: TRBV12-3/TRBV12-4; d_call: TRBD2; cdr3_aa: CASSSTTSGSPYEQFF
clone_size: NA; j_call: TRBJ2-2; v_call: TRBV24-1; d_call: NA; cdr3_aa: CATTQGTTGELFF
clone_size: few; j_call: TRBJ2-7; v_call: TRBV6-5; d_call: NA; cdr3_aa: CASSPNTYEQYF
clone_size: few; j_call: TRBJ1-1; v_call: TRBV25-1; d_call: NA; cdr3_aa: CASSISAGLTEAFF
clone_size: few; j_call: TRBJ1-1; v_call: TRBV12-3/TRBV12-4; d_call: NA; cdr3_aa: CASSLGVGGNTEAFF
clone_size: NA; j_call: TRBJ2-1; v_call: TRBV5-1; d_call: NA; cdr3_aa: CASSSDLSSYNEQFF
clone_size: NA; j_call: TRBJ2-7; v_call: TRBV4-1; d_call: TRBD1; cdr3_aa: CASSQPGQGTYEQYF
clone_size: many; j_call: TRBJ2-7; v_call: TRBV12-3/TRBV12-4; d_call: NA; cdr3_aa: CASSFSGYEQYF
clone_size: NA; j_call: TRBJ1-5; v_call: TRBV6-2/TRBV6-3; d_call: NA; cdr3_aa: CASKGTEIGAYLANQPQHF
clone_size: few; j_call: TRBJ1-1; v_call: TRBV7-9; d_call: NA; cdr3_aa: CASSLVQVVHTEAFF
clone_size: few; j_call: TRBJ2-7; v_call: TRBV5-6; d_call: NA; cdr3_aa: CASSPGASYEQYF
clone_size: NA; j_call: TRBJ1-1; v_call: TRBV12-3/TRBV12-4; d_call: NA; cdr3_aa: CASSVRLMNTEAFF
clone_size: NA; j_call: TRBJ2-1; v_call: TRBV4-1; d_call: TRBD2; cdr3_aa: CASSLTSGRPDYNEQFF
clone_size: many; j_call: TRBJ2-1; v_call: TRBV5-1; d_call: NA; cdr3_aa: CASSLYGSYNEQFF
clone_size: few; j_call: TRBJ2-5; v_call: TRBV15; d_call: TRBD1; cdr3_aa: CATRPMTGEETQYF
clone_size: NA; j_call: TRBJ2-1; v_call: TRBV7-9; d_call: NA; cdr3_aa: CASSSGGHDGDEQFF
clone_size: few; j_call: TRBJ1-1; v_call: TRBV13; d_call: NA; cdr3_aa: CASSLATEAFF
clone_size: NA; j_call: TRBJ2-7; v_call: TRBV6-2/TRBV6-3; d_call: NA; cdr3_aa: CASGPLVYEQYF
clone_size: few; j_call: TRBJ1-2; v_call: TRBV7-2; d_call: NA; cdr3_aa: CAVPVNYGYTF
clone_size: NA; j_call: TRBJ2-7; v_call: TRBV11-1; d_call: NA; cdr3_aa: CASSLSEGTYEQYF
clone_size: NA; j_call: TRBJ1-3; v_call: TRBV6-5; d_call: NA; cdr3_aa: CASSYSGSTGNTIYF
clone_size: few; j_call: TRBJ1-2; v_call: TRBV5-1; d_call: NA; cdr3_aa: CASSLSGPSVGGYTF
clone_size: few; j_call: TRBJ2-7; v_call: TRBV20-1; d_call: NA; cdr3_aa: CSAVGGGSGSSYEQYF
clone_size: few; j_call: TRBJ2-1; v_call: TRBV4-1; d_call: NA; cdr3_aa: CASSQGANANEQFF